Listed below are T cell receptor beta chains from one sample, sequenced in a study of blood T cell repertoires in COVID-19. Here immunoSEQ multiplex PCR was the method, and the copy in TCRdb shows in-frame clones only, minus some. The sample records about 410,000 clones, around 89% being singletons. Sequencing used peripheral blood. The source is a woman between 35 and 50 years old with COVID-19, enrolled during active disease. Both conserved end residues are part of each CDR3. The D gene is left open where the match is weak. Clone sizes are given selectively: once, few, many, or a class where the clone is expanded.

TRBV27	TRBD2	15	once	TRBJ2-3	TGTGCCAGCAGTTCCTTTGCGGGAGGCACAGATACGCAGTATTTT	CASSSFAGGTDTQYF
TRBV6-6	-	13	-	TRBJ1-5	TGTGCCAGCACCCCGTCGGGGTCTCAGCCCCAGCATTTT	CASTPSGSQPQHF
TRBV18	TRBD1	15	-	TRBJ2-3	TGTGCCAGCTCACCGGGACAGGGAAGGGCAGATACGCAGTATTTT	CASSPGQGRADTQYF
TRBV27	TRBD2	15	-	TRBJ2-1	TGTGCCAGCAGTTTATCTCTAGCGGGGCACAATGAGCAGTTCTTC	CASSLSLAGHNEQFF
TRBV7-7	-	17	-	TRBJ2-4	TGTGCTAGCAGCTGTCGATCGAAGCAACTAGCCAAAAACATTCAGTACTTC	CASSCRSKQLAKNIQYF
TRBV5-1	TRBD2	15	-	TRBJ2-1	TGCGCCAGCAGCTCTTCCCCGGGACTAGACAATGAGCAGTTCTTC	CASSSSPGLDNEQFF
TRBV5-4	TRBD2	16	-	TRBJ2-7	TGTGCCAGCAGCGACCCAGGTAGCGGGAGCTCCTACGAGCAGTACTTC	CASSDPGSGSSYEQYF
TRBV7-3	-	16	once	TRBJ2-1	TGTGCCAGCAGCTTAACGCCCTTGAACAGCGGCCATGAGCAGTTCTTC	CASSLTPLNSGHEQFF
TRBV28	-	11	-	TRBJ1-6	TGTGCCAGCACCCAGGAGGGGACCCTCCACTTT	CASTQEGTLHF
TRBV19	-	15	-	TRBJ2-5	TGTGCCAGTAGTAGCCCAACAGCCTACCAAGAGACCCAGTACTTC	CASSSPTAYQETQYF
TRBV4-3	TRBD2	16	-	TRBJ2-6	TGCGCCAGCAGCCAAGGCGGGGGCTCTGGGGCCAACGTCCTGACTTTC	CASSQGGGSGANVLTF
TRBV7-9	-	13	-	TRBJ1-1	TGTGCCAGCAGCATTGACCGGGACACTGAAGCTTTCTTT	CASSIDRDTEAFF
TRBV28	-	14	few	TRBJ1-2	TGTGCCAGCAGTTTACTCCCGGGGATCTATGGCTACACCTTC	CASSLLPGIYGYTF
TRBV28	-	17	-	TRBJ2-2	TGTGCCAGCAGTTTATCCGCCGGGGGGCAGGGCACCGGGGAGCTGTTTTTT	CASSLSAGGQGTGELFF
TRBV29-1	TRBD1	12	-	TRBJ2-5	TGCAGCGGGGGACAGCACCAAGAGACCCAGTACTTC	CSGGQHQETQYF
TRBV9	TRBD1	13	-	TRBJ2-7	TGTGCCGGCCAGACAGGGTTTACCCACGAGCAGTACTTC	CAGQTGFTHEQYF
TRBV5-1	TRBD1	15	-	TRBJ2-7	TGCGCCAGCAGCTCGACAGGGTTACGCTCCTACGAGCAGTACTTC	CASSSTGLRSYEQYF
TRBV4-1	TRBD2	14	once	TRBJ2-1	TGCGCCAGCAGCCGGCGGGAGGGATCGGATGAGCAGTTCTTC	CASSRREGSDEQFF
TRBV4-3	TRBD2	16	-	TRBJ2-2	TGCGCCAGCAGCCACCTCAGCGGGGGGATTGGCGGGGAGCTGTTTTTT	CASSHLSGGIGGELFF
TRBV6-2/TRBV6-3	-	13	-	TRBJ2-7	TGTGCCAGCAGTTCCAGGGGTGGTAACGAGCAGTACTTC	CASSSRGGNEQYF
TRBV19	-	15	-	TRBJ2-3	TGTGCCAGTAGTGGCTTCGGGACTGAGGTCGATACGCAGTATTTT	CASSGFGTEVDTQYF
TRBV5-5	-	14	once	TRBJ1-5	TGTGCCAGCAGCTTTGACGGGAGCAATCAGCCCCAGCATTTT	CASSFDGSNQPQHF
TRBV5-1	-	17	-	TRBJ2-7	TGCGCCAGCAGCTGGACGACAGGTGGTTCAATCTCCTACGAGCAGTACTTC	CASSWTTGGSISYEQYF
TRBV12-5	TRBD2	13	-	TRBJ2-5	TGTGCTAGTGGTTTCCTACTAGCGCAGACCCAGTACTTC	CASGFLLAQTQYF
TRBV14	-	15	-	TRBJ2-6	TGTGCCAGCAGCCAAGTTACTCCTGGGGCCAACGTCCTGACTTTC	CASSQVTPGANVLTF
TRBV9	TRBD1	13	-	TRBJ1-6	TGTGCCAGCAAGGGACAGGATAATTCACCCCTCCACTTT	CASKGQDNSPLHF
TRBV6-5	TRBD1	13	-	TRBJ1-4	TGTGCCAGCAAAGGACAGGGGGGTGAAAAACTGTTTTTT	CASKGQGGEKLFF
TRBV19	-	12	-	TRBJ1-2	TGTGCCAGTACCCAGGGAACCTATGGCTACACCTTC	CASTQGTYGYTF
TRBV9	-	14	-	TRBJ2-5	TGTGCCAGCAGCGTAGAGGGGTCAGAAGAGACCCAGTACTTC	CASSVEGSEETQYF
TRBV7-3	TRBD2	13	once	TRBJ2-1	TGTGCCAGCGGGACTAGCGTCGCCAATGAGCAGTTCTTC	CASGTSVANEQFF
TRBV19	TRBD1	15	-	TRBJ1-4	TGTGCCAGTAGTATGGCCAGGACAGGGAATGAAAAACTGTTTTTT	CASSMARTGNEKLFF
TRBV25-1	-	15	-	TRBJ2-1	TGTGCCAGCAGTGACCTAGATCTGATGCGCAATGAGCAGTTCTTC	CASSDLDLMRNEQFF
TRBV30	TRBD1	16	few	TRBJ1-2	TGTGCCTGGAGCAACCAGTTGGGACAGGGGAACTATGGCTACACCTTC	CAWSNQLGQGNYGYTF
TRBV30	TRBD1	14	-	TRBJ1-6	TGTGCCTGGAGCCTAAACAGGGGGAGCTCACCCCTCCACTTT	CAWSLNRGSSPLHF
TRBV18	-	15	once	TRBJ1-5	TGTGCCAGCTCACCAATGGAGGGGGGGCCCCAGCCCCAGCATTTT	CASSPMEGGPQPQHF
TRBV5-1	TRBD2	16	-	TRBJ2-5	TGCGCCAGCAGCTTGGCGGCTAGCGGGGGGGAAGAGACCCAGTACTTC	CASSLAASGGEETQYF
TRBV15	-	14	once	TRBJ2-7	TGTGCCACCAGCAGAGATCGGCAGGGTTACGAGCAGTACTTC	CATSRDRQGYEQYF
TRBV7-2	-	18	few	TRBJ1-3	TGTGCCAGCAGCTTAGAGGGTTTAACAGGCCTCTCTGGAAACACCATATATTTT	CASSLEGLTGLSGNTIYF
TRBV29-1	-	13	-	TRBJ1-2	TGCAGCGTTGTTCTCCAGGGTTCTTATGGCTACACCTTC	CSVVLQGSYGYTF
TRBV15	-	12	-	TRBJ1-1	TGTGCCACCAGTCGGGGGACCACTGAAGCTTTCTTT	CATSRGTTEAFF
TRBV30	-	17	-	TRBJ2-4	TGTGCCTGGAGTGTACTAAACGGGAGAGGAACCAAAAACATTCAGTACTTC	CAWSVLNGRGTKNIQYF
TRBV4-3	-	17	-	TRBJ1-6	TGCGCCAGCAGCCAAGATACAGACGGCTCCTATAATTCACCCCTCCACTTT	CASSQDTDGSYNSPLHF
TRBV4-2	-	12	-	TRBJ1-1	TGTGCCAGCAGCCAAGATACGAAGCAAGCTTTCTTT	CASSQDTKQAFF
TRBV5-1	TRBD1	14	-	TRBJ1-2	TGCGCCAGCAGCTTGGGTACAGGGGACTATGGCTACACCTTC	CASSLGTGDYGYTF
TRBV4-3	-	16	-	TRBJ1-3	TGCGCCAGCAGCCTGGAGTCCGGGACACCCGGAAACACCATATATTTT	CASSLESGTPGNTIYF
TRBV5-1	TRBD1	14	-	TRBJ1-6	TGCGCCAGCAGCTCGGGACAGGCGTTCTCACCCCTCCACTTT	CASSSGQAFSPLHF
TRBV19	-	13	-	TRBJ2-7	TGTGCCAGTAGTATCGACACACTCTACGAGCAGTACTTC	CASSIDTLYEQYF
TRBV9	-	14	once	TRBJ1-1	TGTGCCAGCAGCGTAGCTACGGGGGACCGAGAAGCTTTCTTT	CASSVATGDREAFF
TRBV7-2	-	17	-	TRBJ2-3	TGTGCCAGCAGCTCCCGAGTGCAGGGAGGCCCGACAGATACGCAGTATTTT	CASSSRVQGGPTDTQYF
TRBV3-1/TRBV3-2	-	15	-	TRBJ1-2	TGTGCCAGCAGCCAAGAACAGATCTGGGACTATGGCTACACCTTC	CASSQEQIWDYGYTF
TRBV28	TRBD1	15	once	TRBJ1-1	TGTGCCAGCAGTTCCGGGGGACAGGGAGACACTGAAGCTTTCTTT	CASSSGGQGDTEAFF
TRBV28	-	16	-	TRBJ1-4	TGTGCCAGCAGTTTATACTTTTCGGGTTCTAATGAAAAACTGTTTTTT	CASSLYFSGSNEKLFF
TRBV5-1	-	17	-	TRBJ2-2	TGCGCCAGCAGCTTGGCCCAAACAGGGAAAAACACCGGGGAGCTGTTTTTT	CASSLAQTGKNTGELFF
TRBV5-1	-	15	-	TRBJ1-6	TGCGCCAGCAAAACAGGGACCGCGGGTGATTCACCCCTCCACTTT	CASKTGTAGDSPLHF
TRBV7-3	-	14	few	TRBJ1-3	TGTGCCAGCAGCCAGTCCGGGTCTGGAAACACCATATATTTT	CASSQSGSGNTIYF
TRBV15	TRBD1	16	-	TRBJ1-5	TGTGCCACCAGCGGAACCGGGACAGGGTGGGTACAGCCCCAGCATTTT	CATSGTGTGWVQPQHF
TRBV11-2	-	16	-	TRBJ1-6	TGTGCCAGCAGCTTAAAGATCCCGTCTCGGAATTCACCCCTCCACTTT	CASSLKIPSRNSPLHF